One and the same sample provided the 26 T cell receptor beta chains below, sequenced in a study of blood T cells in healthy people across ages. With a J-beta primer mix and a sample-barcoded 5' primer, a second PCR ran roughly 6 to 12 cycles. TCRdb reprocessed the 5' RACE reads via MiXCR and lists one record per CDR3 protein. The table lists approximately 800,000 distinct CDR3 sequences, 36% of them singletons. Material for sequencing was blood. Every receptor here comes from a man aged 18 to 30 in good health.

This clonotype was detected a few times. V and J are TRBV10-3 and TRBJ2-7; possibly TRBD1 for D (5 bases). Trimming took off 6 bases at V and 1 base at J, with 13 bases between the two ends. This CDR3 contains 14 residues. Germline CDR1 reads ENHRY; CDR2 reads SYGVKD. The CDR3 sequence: CAISETTASYEQYF. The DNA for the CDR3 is TGTGCCATCAGCGAAACGACAGCTTCCTACGAGCAGTACTTC.

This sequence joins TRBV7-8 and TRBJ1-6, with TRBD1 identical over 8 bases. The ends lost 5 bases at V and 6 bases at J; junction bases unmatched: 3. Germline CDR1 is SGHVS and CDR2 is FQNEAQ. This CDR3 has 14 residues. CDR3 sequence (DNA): TGTGCCAGCAGCCGGACAGGGATTAATTCACCCCTCCACTTT. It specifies CASSRTGINSPLHF.

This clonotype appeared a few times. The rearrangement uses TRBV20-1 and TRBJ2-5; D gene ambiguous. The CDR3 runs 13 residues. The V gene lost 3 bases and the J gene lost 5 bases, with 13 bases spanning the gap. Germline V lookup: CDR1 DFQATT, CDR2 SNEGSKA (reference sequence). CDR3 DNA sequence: TGCAGTGCTAGCATCCCCCCTTTGGAGACCCAGTACTTC. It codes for CSASIPPLETQYF.

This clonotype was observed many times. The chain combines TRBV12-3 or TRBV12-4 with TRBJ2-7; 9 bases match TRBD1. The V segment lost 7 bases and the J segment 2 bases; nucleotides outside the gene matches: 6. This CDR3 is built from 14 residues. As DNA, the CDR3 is TGTGCCAGCAATAACAGGGGGCGGACCTACGAGCAGTACTTC. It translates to CASNNRGRTYEQYF.

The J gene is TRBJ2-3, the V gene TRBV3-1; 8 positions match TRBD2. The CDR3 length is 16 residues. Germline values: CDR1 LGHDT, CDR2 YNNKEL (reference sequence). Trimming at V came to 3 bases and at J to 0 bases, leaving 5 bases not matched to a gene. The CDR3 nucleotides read TGTGCCAGCAGCCATTTCGGGGGGGTGAGCACAGATACGCAGTATTTT. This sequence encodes CASSHFGGVSTDTQYF.

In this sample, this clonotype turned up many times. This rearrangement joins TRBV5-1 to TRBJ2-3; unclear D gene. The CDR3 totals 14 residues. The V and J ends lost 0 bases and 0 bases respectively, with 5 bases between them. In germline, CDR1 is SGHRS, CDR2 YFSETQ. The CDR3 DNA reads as TGCGCCAGCAGCTTGGTTAGGAGCACAGATACGCAGTATTTT. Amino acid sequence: CASSLVRSTDTQYF.

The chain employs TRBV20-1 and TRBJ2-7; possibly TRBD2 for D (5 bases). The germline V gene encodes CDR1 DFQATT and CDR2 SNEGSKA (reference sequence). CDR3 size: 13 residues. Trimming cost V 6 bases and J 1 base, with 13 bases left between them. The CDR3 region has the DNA TGCAGTGCCCTACTAGAGGGATCCTACGAGCAGTACTTC. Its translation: CSALLEGSYEQYF.

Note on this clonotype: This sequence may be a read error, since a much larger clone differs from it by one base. The CDR3 here is CSAAGLVGGEGDTQYF. For the CDR3, the DNA is TGCAGTGCTGCGGGACTAGTGGGGGGGGAGGGAGATACGCAGTATTTT. The gene calls are TRBV20-1 and TRBJ2-3; 8 bases match TRBD2. CDR1 is DFQATT and CDR2 is SNEGSKA in the germline V gene (reference sequence). The CDR3 sequence is 16 residues long. V was clipped by 5 bases and J by 5 bases; unmatched bases: 15.

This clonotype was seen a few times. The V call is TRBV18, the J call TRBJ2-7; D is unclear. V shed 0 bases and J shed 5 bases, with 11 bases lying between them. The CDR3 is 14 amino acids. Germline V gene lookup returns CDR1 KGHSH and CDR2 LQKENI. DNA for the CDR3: TGTGCCAGCTCACCACCGACCGCCAGGCACGAGCAGTACTTC. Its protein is CASSPPTARHEQYF.

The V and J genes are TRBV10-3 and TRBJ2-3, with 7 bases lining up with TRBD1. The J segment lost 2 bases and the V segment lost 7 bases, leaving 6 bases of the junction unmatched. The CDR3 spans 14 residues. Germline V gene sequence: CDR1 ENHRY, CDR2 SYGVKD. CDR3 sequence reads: CAITRDRNTDTQYF. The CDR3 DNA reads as TGTGCCATCACCCGGGACAGAAACACAGATACGCAGTATTTT.

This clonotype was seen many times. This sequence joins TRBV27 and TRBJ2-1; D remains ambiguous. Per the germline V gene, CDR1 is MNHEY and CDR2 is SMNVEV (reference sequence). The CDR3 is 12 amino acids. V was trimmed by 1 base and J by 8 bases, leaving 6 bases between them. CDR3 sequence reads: CASSLLGYEQFF. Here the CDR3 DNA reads TGTGCCAGCAGTTTATTGGGGTATGAGCAGTTCTTC.

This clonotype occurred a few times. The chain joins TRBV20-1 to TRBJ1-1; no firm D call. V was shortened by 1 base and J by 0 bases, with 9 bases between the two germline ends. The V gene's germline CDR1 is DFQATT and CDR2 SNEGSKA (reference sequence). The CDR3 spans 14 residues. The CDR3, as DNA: TGCAGTGCTAGAGTGGGCAACATGAACACTGAAGCTTTCTTT. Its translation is CSARVGNMNTEAFF.

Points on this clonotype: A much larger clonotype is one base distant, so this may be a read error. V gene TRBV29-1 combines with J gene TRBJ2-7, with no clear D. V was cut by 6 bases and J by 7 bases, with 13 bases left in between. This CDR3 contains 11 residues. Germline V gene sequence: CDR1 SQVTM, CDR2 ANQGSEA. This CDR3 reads CSVVLSNEQYF. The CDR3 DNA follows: TGCAGCGTCGTCCTATCCAATGAGCAGTACTTC.

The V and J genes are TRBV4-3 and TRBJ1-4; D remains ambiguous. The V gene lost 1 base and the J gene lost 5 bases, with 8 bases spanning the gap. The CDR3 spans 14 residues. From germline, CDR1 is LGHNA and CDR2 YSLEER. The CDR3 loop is CASSQGAPNEKLFF. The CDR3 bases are TGCGCCAGCAGCCAAGGGGCTCCAAATGAAAAACTGTTTTTT.

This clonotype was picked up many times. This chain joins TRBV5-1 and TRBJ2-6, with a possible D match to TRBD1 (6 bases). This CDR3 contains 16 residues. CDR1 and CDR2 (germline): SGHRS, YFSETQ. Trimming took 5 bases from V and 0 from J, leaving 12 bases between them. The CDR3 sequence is CASSYTGTSGANVLTF. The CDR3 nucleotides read TGCGCCAGCAGTTATACAGGGACCTCTGGGGCCAACGTCCTGACTTTC.

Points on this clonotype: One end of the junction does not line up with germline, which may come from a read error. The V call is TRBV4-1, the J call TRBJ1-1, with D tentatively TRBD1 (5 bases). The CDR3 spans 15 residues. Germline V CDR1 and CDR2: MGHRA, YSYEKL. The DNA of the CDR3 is TGCGCCAGCAGCCAAGAATGGGCAGCGGACACTGAAACTTTCTTT. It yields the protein CASSQEWAADTETFF.

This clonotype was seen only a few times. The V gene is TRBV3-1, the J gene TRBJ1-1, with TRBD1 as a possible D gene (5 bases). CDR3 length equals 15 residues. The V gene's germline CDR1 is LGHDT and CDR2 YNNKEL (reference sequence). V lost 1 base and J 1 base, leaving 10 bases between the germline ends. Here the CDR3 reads CASSQAGGSNTEAFF. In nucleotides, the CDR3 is TGTGCCAGCAGCCAAGCTGGGGGTTCGAACACTGAAGCTTTCTTT.

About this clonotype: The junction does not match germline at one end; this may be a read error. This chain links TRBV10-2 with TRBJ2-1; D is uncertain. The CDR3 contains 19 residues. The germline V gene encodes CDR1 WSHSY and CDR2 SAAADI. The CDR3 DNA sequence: TGCGCCAGCAGGCCCGGAACAGACCTGACCGCATACTCCAACAATGAGCAGTTCTTC. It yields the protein CASRPGTDLTAYSNNEQFF.

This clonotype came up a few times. Written as DNA, the CDR3 is TGTGCCAGCTCACCTCAGGAACGGAGGGATTACAATGAGCAGTACTTC. It yields the protein CASSPQERRDYNEQYF. The V gene is TRBV18, the J gene TRBJ2-1; a weak D match, TRBD2 (6 bases). Matching the DNA end better, TRBJ2-7 makes the J call doubtful. The length of the CDR3 is 16 residues. CDR1 and CDR2 (germline): KGHSH, LQKENI.

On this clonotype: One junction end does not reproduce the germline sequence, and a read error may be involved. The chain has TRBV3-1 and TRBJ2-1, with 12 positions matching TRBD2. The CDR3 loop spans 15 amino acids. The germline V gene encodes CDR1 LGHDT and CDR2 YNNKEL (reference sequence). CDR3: CTSSLGTSGRYEQFF. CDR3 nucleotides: TGTACCAGCAGCCTCGGGACTAGCGGGCGCTATGAGCAGTTCTTC.

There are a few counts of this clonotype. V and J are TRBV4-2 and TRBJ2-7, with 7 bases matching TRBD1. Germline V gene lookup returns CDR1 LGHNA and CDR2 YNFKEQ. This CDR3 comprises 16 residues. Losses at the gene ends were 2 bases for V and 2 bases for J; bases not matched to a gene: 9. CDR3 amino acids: CASSQLSEDRTYEQYF. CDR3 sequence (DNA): TGTGCCAGCAGCCAACTCTCGGAGGACAGGACCTACGAGCAGTACTTC.

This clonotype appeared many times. The DNA of the CDR3 is TGTGCCAGCAGTTACTCGAGGGGTGAGCTTAATGAGCAGTTCTTC. Its translation: CASSYSRGELNEQFF. The chain combines TRBV6-6 with TRBJ2-1; D may correspond to TRBD1 or TRBD2 (5 bases each). The V gene lost 0 bases and the J gene lost 7 bases, with 13 bases spanning the gap. CDR1 is MNHNY, CDR2 SVGAGI, per germline (reference sequence). There are 15 residues in the CDR3.

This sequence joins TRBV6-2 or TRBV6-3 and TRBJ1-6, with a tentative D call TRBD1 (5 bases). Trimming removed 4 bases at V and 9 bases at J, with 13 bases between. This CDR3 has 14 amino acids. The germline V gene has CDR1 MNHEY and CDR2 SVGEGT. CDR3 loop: CASSSGKEISPLHF. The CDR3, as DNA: TGTGCCAGCAGTTCAGGGAAGGAAATTTCACCCCTCCACTTT.

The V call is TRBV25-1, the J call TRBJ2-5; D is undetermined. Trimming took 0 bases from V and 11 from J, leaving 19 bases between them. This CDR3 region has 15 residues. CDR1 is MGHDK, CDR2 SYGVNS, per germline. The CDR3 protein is CASSEYRTASNEQYF. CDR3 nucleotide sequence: TGTGCCAGCAGTGAATACAGAACTGCCTCCAATGAGCAGTACTTC. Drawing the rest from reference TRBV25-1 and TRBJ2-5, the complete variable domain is EADIYQTPRYLVIGTGKKITLECSQTMGHDKMYWYQQDPGMELHLIHYSYGVNSTEKGDLSSESTVSRIRTEHFPLTLESARPSHTSQYLCASSEYRTASNEQYFGPGTRLLVL.

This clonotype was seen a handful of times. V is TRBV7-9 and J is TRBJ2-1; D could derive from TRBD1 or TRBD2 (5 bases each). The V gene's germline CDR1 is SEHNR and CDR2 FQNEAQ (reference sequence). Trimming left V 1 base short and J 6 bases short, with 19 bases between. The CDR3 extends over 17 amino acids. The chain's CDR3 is CASSLGRSGLFSNEQFF. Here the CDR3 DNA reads TGTGCCAGCAGCTTAGGGCGTTCGGGGCTCTTCTCCAATGAGCAGTTCTTC.

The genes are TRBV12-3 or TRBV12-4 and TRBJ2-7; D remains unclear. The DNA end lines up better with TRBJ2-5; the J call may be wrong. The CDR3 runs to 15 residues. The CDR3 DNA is TGTGCCAGCGTCCCGGGCCGCGGCCCCCCTGAGACCCAGTACTTC. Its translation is CASVPGRGPPETQYF.